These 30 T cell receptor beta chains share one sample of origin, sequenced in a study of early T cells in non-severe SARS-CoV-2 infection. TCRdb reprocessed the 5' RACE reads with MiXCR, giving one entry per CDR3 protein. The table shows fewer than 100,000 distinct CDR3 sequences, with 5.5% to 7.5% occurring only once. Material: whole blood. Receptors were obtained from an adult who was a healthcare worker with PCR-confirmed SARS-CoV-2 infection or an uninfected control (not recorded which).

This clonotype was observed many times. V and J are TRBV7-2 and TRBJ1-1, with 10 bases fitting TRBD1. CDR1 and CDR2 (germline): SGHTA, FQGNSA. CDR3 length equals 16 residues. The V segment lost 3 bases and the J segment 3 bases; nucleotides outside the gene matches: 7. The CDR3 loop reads CASSLGTGEMDTEAFF. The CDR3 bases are TGTGCCAGCAGCTTGGGGACAGGGGAGATGGACACTGAAGCTTTCTTT.

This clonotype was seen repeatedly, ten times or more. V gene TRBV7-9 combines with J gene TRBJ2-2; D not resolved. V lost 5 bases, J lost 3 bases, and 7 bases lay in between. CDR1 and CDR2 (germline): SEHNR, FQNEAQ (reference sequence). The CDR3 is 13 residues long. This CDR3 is CASSAGYTGELFF. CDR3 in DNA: TGTGCCAGCAGCGCCGGTTACACCGGGGAGCTGTTTTTT.

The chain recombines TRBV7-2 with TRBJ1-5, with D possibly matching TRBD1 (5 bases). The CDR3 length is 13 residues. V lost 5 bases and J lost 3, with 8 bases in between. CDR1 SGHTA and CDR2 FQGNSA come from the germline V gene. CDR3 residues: CASSQGTNQPQHF. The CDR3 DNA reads TGTGCCAGCAGCCAAGGGACCAATCAGCCCCAGCATTTT.

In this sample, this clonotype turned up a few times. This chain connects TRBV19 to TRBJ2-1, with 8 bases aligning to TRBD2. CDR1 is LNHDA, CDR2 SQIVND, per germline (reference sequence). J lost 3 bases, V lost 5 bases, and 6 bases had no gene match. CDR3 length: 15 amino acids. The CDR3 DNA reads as TGTGCCAGTAGTGAAGCGGGGGCCGTCTACAATGAGCAGTTCTTC. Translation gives CASSEAGAVYNEQFF.

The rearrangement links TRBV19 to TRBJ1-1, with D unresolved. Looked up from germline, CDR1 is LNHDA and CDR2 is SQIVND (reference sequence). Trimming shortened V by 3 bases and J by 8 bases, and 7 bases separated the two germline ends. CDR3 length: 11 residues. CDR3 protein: CASSIGREAFF. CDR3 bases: TGTGCCAGTAGTATCGGCCGGGAAGCTTTCTTT.

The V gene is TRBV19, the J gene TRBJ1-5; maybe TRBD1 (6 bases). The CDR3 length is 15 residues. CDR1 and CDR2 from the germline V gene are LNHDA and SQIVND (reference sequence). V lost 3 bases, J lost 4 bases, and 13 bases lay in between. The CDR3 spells CASSIRDTKNQPQHF. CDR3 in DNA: TGTGCCAGTAGTATCCGGGACACAAAAAATCAGCCCCAGCATTTT.

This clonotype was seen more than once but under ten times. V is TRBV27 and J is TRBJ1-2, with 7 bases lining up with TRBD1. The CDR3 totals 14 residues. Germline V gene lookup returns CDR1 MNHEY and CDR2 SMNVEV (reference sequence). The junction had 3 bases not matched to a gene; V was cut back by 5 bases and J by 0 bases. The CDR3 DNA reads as TGTGCCAGCAGTCCAGGACAGGCTAACTATGGCTACACCTTC. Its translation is CASSPGQANYGYTF.

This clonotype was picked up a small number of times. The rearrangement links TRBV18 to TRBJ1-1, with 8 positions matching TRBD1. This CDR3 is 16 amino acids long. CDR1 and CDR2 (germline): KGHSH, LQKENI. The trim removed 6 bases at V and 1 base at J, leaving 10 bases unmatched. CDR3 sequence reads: CASSQNGGQENTEAFF. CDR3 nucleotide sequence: TGTGCCAGCTCTCAAAACGGGGGACAGGAGAACACTGAAGCTTTCTTT.

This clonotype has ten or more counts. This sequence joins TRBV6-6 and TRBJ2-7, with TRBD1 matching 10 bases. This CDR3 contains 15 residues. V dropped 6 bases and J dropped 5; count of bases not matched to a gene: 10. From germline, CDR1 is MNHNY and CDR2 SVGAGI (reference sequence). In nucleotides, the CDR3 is TGTGCCAGCAGCCGTACCGGGACAGGGGTTAACGAGCAGTACTTC. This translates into CASSRTGTGVNEQYF.

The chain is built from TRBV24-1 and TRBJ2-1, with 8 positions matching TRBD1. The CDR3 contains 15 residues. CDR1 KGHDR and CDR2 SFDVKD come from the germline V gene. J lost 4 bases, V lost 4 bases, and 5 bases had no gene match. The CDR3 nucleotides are TGTGCCACCAGTGAGGCCGGGACAGGATACAATGAGCAGTTCTTC. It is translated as CATSEAGTGYNEQFF.

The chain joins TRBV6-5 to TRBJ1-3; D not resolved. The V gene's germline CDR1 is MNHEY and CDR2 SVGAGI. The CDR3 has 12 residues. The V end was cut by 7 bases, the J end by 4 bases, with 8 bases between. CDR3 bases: TGTGCCAGCATTTCCGCAGGAAACACCATATATTTT. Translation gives CASISAGNTIYF.

CDR3 loop: CASSPQGGRTDTQYF. CDR3 sequence (DNA): TGTGCCAGCAGTCCGCAGGGGGGGCGCACAGATACGCAGTATTTT. J is TRBJ2-3 and V is TRBV28; either TRBD1 or TRBD2 may supply D (7 bases each). The CDR3 length is 15 residues. CDR1 is MDHEN and CDR2 is SYDVKM in the germline V gene. V lost 5 bases and J 1 base, leaving 13 bases between the germline ends.

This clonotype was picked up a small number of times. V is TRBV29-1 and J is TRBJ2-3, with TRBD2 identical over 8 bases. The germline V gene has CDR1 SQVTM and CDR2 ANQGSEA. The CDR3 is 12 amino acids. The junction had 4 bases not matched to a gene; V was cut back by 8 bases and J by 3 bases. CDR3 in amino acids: CSSGGATDTQYF. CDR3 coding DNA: TGCAGCTCGGGGGGGGCTACAGATACGCAGTATTTT.

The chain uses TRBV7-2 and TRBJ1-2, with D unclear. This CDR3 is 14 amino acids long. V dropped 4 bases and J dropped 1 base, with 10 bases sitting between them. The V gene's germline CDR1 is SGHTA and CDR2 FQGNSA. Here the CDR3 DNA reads TGTGCCAGCAGCTCCTTCCTGAGTAACTATGGCTACACCTTC. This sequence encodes CASSSFLSNYGYTF.

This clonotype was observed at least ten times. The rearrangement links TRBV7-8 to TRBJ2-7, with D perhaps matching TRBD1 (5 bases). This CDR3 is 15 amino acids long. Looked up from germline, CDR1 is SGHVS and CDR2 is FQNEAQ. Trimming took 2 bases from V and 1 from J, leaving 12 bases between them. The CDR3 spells CASSLHHRNSYEQYF. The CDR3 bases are TGTGCCAGCAGCTTACACCACAGGAATTCCTACGAGCAGTACTTC.

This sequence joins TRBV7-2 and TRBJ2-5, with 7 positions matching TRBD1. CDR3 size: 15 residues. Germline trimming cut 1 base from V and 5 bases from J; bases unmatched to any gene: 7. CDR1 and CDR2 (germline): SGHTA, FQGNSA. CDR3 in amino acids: CASSLGGGTSETQYF. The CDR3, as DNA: TGTGCCAGCAGCTTAGGAGGGGGCACCTCGGAGACCCAGTACTTC.

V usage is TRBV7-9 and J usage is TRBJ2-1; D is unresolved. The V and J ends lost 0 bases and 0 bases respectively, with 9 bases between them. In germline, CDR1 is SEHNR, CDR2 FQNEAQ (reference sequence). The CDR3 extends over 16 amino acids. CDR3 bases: TGTGCCAGCAGCTTAGCGCGTGCGAGCTCCTACAATGAGCAGTTCTTC. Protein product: CASSLARASSYNEQFF.

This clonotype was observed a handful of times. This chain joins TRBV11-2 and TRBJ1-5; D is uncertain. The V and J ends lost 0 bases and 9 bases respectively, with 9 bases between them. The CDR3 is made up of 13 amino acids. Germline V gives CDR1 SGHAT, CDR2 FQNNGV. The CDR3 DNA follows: TGTGCCAGCAGCTTAGATCTGGGTCTGCCCCAGCATTTT. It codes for CASSLDLGLPQHF.

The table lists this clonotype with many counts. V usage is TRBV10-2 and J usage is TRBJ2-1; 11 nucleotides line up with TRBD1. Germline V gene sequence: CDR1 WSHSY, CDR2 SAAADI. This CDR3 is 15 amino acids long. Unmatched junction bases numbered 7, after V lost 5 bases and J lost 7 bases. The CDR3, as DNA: TGCGCCAGCAGTCCAGGACAGGGGGCTAATAATGAGCAGTTCTTC. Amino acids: CASSPGQGANNEQFF.

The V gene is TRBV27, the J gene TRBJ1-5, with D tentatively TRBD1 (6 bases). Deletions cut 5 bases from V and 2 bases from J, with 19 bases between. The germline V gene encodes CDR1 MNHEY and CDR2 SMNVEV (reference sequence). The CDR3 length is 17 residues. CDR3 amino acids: CASSKGGADRRNQPQHF. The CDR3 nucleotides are TGTGCCAGCAGTAAAGGGGGGGCCGATCGGCGCAATCAGCCCCAGCATTTT.

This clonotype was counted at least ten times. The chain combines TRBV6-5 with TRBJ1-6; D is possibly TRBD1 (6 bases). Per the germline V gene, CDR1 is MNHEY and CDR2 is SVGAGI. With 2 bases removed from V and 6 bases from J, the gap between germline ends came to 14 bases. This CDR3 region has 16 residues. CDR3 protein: CASSYTPRQANSPLHF. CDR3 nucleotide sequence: TGTGCCAGCAGTTACACCCCTCGACAGGCTAATTCACCCCTCCACTTT.

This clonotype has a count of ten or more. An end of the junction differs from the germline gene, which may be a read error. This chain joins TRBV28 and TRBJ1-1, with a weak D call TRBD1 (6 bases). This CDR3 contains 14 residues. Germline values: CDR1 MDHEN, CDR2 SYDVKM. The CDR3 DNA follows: TGTGCCAGCAGTTTCCCCCAGGGGAACGCTGAAGCTTTCTTT. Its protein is CASSFPQGNAEAFF.

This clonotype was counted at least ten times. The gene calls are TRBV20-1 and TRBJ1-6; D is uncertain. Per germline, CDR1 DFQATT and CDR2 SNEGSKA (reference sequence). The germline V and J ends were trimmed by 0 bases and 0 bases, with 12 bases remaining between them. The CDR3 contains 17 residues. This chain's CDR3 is CSARDAGKSSYNSPLHF. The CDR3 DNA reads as TGCAGTGCTAGAGATGCCGGGAAAAGCTCCTATAATTCACCCCTCCACTTT.

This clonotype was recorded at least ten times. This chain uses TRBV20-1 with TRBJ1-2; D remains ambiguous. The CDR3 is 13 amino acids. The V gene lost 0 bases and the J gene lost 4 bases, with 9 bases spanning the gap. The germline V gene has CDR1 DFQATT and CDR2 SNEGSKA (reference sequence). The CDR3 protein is CSAREGGTYGYTF. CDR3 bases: TGCAGTGCTAGAGAGGGCGGAACCTATGGCTACACCTTC.

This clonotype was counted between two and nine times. This CDR3 is CASSKMRRLAGRFSTDTQYF. CDR3 DNA: TGTGCCAGCAGCAAAATGAGGAGACTAGCGGGAAGGTTCAGCACAGATACGCAGTATTTT. The chain couples TRBV21-1 to TRBJ2-3; the listed D gene, TRBD2, was not tested against the DNA. TRBV21-1 is deemed a pseudogene. There are 20 residues in the CDR3.

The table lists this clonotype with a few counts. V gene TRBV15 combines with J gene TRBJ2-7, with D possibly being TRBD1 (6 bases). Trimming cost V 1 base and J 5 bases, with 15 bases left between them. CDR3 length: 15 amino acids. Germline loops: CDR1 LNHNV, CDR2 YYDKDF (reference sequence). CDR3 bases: TGTGCCACCAGCAGAGTAGGAACGTCAGGGGACGAGCAGTACTTC. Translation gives CATSRVGTSGDEQYF.

The CDR3 sequence: CASSLETLTGRNEQFF. The CDR3 nucleotides read TGTGCCAGCAGCTTAGAAACGTTGACAGGTAGGAATGAGCAGTTCTTC. This chain uses TRBV7-2 with TRBJ2-1, with a weak D call TRBD1 (6 bases). The germline CDR1 and CDR2 sequences are SGHTA and FQGNSA. V was clipped by 1 base and J by 7 bases, with 17 bases between them. The CDR3 runs 16 residues.

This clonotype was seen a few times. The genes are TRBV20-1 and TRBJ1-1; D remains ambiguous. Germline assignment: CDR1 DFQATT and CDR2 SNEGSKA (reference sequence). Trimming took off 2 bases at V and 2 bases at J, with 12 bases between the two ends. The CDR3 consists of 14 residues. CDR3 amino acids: CSARTPAENTEAFF. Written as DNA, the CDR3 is TGCAGTGCTAGAACCCCGGCGGAAAACACTGAAGCTTTCTTT.

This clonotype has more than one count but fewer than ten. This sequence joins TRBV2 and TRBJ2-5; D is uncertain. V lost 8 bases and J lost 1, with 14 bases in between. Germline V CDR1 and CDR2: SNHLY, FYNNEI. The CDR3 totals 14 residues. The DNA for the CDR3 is TGTGCCAGCGGGTCTCAGGCCATCCAAGAGACCCAGTACTTC. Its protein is CASGSQAIQETQYF.

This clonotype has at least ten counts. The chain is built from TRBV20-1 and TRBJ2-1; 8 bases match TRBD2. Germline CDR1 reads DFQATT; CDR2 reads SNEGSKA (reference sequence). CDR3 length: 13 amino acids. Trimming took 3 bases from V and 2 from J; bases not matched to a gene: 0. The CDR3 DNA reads TGCAGTGCTAGGCGGGGGGCCTACAATGAGCAGTTCTTC. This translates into CSARRGAYNEQFF.